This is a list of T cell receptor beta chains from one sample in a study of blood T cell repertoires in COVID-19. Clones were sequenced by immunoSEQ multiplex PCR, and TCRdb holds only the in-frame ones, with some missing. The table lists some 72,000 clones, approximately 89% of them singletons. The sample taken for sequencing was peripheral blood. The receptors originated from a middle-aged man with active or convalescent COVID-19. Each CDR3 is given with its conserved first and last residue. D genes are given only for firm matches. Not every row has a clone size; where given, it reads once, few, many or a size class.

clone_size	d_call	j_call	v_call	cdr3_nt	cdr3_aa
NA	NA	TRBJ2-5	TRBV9	TGTGCCAGCAGCGCACGGCCTACAGGGGGGGTTGAGACCCAGTACTTC	CASSARPTGGVETQYF
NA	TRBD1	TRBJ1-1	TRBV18	TGTGCCAGCTCACCTTCCGGGACAGGGATGGACACTGAAGCTTTCTTT	CASSPSGTGMDTEAFF
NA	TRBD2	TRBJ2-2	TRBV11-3	TGTGCCAGCAGCTTAGCCACTAGCGGGGGGGCCGGCACCGGGGAGCTGTTTTTT	CASSLATSGGAGTGELFF
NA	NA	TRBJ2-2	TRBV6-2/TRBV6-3	TGTGCCAGCAGCCTCTCGGCCGGGGAGCTGTTTTTT	CASSLSAGELFF
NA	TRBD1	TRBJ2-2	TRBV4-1	TGCGCCAGCAGCCAAGCCAGGGACAGGGGATCAGGCGGGGAGCTGTTTTTT	CASSQARDRGSGGELFF
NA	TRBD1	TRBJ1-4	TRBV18	TGTGCCAGCTCACCACCGGGGGACAGTGAAAAACTGTTTTTT	CASSPPGDSEKLFF
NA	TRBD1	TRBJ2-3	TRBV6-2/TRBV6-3	TGTGCCAGCAGTTTATTACAGGGGGCCAGCACAGATACGCAGTATTTT	CASSLLQGASTDTQYF
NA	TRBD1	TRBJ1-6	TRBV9	TGTGCCAGCAGCGTAGGGGGACAGATCAATTCACCCCTCCACTTT	CASSVGGQINSPLHF
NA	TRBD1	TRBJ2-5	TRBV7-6	TGTGCCAGCAGCTTCGGGACAGGGGGAGAGACCCAGTACTTC	CASSFGTGGETQYF
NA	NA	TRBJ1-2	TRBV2	TGTGCCAGCAGAGGGGGAACTGGCTACACCTTC	CASRGGTGYTF
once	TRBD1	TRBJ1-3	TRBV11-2	TGTGCCAGCAGCTTAGAAAGGGGGCTTGGTGGAAACACCATATATTTT	CASSLERGLGGNTIYF
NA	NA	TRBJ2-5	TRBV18	TGTGCCAGCTCACCACCATCGGCGGGGGCAATCGAGACCCAGTACTTC	CASSPPSAGAIETQYF
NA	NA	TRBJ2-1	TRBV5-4	TGTGCCAGCAGCTTGGGAGGTAGTCATGAGCAGTTCTTC	CASSLGGSHEQFF
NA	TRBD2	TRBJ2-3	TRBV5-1	TGCGCCAGCCGGACTAGCGGGGGGTTCACAGATACGCAGTATTTT	CASRTSGGFTDTQYF
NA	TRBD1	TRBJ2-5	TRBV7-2	TGTGCCAGCAGCTTAGGGGACAGGGGACAAGAGACCCAGTACTTC	CASSLGDRGQETQYF